The present entry profiles one T cell receptor (beta chain) with its context. The antigen is unknown. This sample was taken from a study of early T cells in non-severe SARS-CoV-2 infection. General study points: Matching results from VDJdb favored anti-spike CD8 responses, leaving private and CD4 specificities undetected.

From germline, CDR1 is SGHAT and CDR2 FQNNGV. CDR3 length equals 16 residues. V was pared by 1 base and J by 7 bases, with 17 bases between. The protocol attached unique molecular identifiers to individual cDNA molecules. Using its own MiXCR run on the 5' RACE reads, TCRdb lists one record per CDR3 protein. The sample lists about 27,000 distinct CDR3 sequences; 5% to 5.5% were seen once. Sample: whole blood. This chain uses TRBV11-2 with TRBJ1-5; D remains ambiguous. This receptor was taken from an adult who was a healthcare worker with PCR-confirmed SARS-CoV-2 infection or an uninfected control (not recorded which). The chain's CDR3 is CASSLGRKGFTQPQHF. CDR3 nucleotide sequence: TGTGCCAGCAGCTTAGGCCGAAAGGGTTTCACACAGCCCCAGCATTTT.